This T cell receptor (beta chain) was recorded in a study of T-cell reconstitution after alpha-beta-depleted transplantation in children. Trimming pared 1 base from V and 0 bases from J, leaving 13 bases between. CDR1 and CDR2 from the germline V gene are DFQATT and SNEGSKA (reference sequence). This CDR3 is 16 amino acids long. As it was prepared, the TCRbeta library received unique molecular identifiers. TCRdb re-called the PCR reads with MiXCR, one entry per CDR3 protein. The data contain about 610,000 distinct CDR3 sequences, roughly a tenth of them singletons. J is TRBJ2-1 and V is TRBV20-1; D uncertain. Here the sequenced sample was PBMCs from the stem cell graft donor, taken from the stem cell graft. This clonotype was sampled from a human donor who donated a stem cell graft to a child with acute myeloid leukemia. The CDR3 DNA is TGCAGTGCTAGAGGTGAGAGTGCAAACTCCTACAATGAGCAGTTCTTC. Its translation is CSARGESANSYNEQFF.